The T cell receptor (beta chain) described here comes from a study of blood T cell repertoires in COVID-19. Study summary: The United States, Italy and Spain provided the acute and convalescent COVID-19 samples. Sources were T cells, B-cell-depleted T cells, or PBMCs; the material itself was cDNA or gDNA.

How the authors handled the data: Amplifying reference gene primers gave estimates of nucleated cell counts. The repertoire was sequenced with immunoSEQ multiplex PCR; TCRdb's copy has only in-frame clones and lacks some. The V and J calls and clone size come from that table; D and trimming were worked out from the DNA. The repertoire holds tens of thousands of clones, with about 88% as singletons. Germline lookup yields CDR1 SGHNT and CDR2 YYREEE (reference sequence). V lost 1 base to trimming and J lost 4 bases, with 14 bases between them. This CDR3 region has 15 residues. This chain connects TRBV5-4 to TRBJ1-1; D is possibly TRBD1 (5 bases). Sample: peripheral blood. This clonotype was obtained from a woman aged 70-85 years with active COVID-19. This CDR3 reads CASSLSGTGTTEAFF. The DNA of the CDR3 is TGTGCCAGCAGCTTGTCTGGAACAGGCACCACTGAAGCTTTCTTT.